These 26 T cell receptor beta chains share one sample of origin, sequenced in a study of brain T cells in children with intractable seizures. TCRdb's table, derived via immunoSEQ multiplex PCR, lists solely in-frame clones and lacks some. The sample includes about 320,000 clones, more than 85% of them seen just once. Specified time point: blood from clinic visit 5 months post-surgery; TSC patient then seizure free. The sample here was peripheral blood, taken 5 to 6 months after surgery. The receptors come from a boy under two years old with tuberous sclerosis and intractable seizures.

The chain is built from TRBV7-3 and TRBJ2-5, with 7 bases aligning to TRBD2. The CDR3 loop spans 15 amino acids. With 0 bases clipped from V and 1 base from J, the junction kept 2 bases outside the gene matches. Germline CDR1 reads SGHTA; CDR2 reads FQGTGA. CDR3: CASSLTGGIQETQYF. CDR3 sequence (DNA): TGTGCCAGCAGCTTAACGGGGGGGATCCAAGAGACCCAGTACTTC.

The CDR3 sequence is CASSQGTSGRRDEQFF. Here the CDR3 DNA reads TGTGCCAGCAGCCAAGGGACTAGCGGGAGGAGAGATGAGCAGTTCTTC. The chain links TRBV7-9 to TRBJ2-1, with 15 nucleotides matching TRBD2. Germline CDR1 SEHNR, CDR2 FQNEAQ (reference sequence). This CDR3 region has 16 residues. V lost 5 bases and J lost 8; bases outside the gene matches: 7.

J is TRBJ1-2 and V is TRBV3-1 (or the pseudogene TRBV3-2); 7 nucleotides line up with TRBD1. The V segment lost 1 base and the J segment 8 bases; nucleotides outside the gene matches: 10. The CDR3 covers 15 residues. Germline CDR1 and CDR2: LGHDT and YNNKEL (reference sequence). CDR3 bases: TGTGCCAGCAGCCAAGCGGTTAAGGGGGCCTTCGGCTACACCTTC. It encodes CASSQAVKGAFGYTF.

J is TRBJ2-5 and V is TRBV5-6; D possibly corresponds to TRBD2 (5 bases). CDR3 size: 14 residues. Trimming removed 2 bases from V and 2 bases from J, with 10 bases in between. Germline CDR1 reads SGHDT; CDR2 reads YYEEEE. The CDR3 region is CASSFPSGQETQYF. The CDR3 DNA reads TGTGCCAGCAGCTTCCCCAGCGGACAAGAGACCCAGTACTTC.

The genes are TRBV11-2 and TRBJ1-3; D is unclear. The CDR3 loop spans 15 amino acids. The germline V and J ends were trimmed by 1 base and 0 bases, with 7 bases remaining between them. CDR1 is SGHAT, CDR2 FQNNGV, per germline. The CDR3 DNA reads TGTGCCAGCAGCTTAGCTTTTGGCTCTGGAAACACCATATATTTT. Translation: CASSLAFGSGNTIYF.

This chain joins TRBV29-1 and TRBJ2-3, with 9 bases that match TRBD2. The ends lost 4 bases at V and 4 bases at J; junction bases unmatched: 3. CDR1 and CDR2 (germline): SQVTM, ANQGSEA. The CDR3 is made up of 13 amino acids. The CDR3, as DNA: TGCAGCGTTGGGCTAGCGGGACCAGATACGCAGTATTTT. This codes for CSVGLAGPDTQYF.

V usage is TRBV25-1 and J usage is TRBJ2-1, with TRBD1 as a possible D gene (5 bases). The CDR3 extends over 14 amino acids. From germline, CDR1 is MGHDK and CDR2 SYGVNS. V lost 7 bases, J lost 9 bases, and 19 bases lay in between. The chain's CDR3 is CASIEAGYRGEQFF. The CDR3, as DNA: TGTGCCAGCATTGAGGCAGGGTATCGAGGTGAGCAGTTCTTC.

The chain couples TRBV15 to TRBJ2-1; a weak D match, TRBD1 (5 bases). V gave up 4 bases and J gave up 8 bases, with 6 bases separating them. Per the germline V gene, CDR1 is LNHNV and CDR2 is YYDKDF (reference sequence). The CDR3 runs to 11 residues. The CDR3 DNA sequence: TGTGCCACCAGCAAGGGGTATGAGCAGTTCTTC. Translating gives CATSKGYEQFF.

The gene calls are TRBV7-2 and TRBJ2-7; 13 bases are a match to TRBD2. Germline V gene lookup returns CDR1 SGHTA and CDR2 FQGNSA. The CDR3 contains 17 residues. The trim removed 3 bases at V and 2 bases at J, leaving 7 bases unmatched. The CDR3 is CASSLLRTSGGAYEQYF. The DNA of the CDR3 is TGTGCCAGCAGCTTGCTCCGGACTAGCGGGGGCGCCTACGAGCAGTACTTC. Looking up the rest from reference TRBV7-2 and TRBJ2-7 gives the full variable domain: GAGVSQSPSNKVTEKGKDVELRCDPISGHTALYWYRQSLGQGLEFLIYFQGNSAPDKSGLPSDRFSAERTGGSVSTLTIQRTQQEDSAVYLCASSLLRTSGGAYEQYFGPGTRLTVT.

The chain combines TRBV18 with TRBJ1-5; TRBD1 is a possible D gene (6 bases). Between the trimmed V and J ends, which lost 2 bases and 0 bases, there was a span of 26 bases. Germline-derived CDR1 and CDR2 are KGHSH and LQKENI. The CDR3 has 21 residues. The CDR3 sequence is CASSPSFLGRDTIYSNQPQHF. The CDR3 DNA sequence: TGTGCCAGCTCACCAAGTTTTTTGGGCCGGGACACTATCTATAGCAATCAGCCCCAGCATTTT.

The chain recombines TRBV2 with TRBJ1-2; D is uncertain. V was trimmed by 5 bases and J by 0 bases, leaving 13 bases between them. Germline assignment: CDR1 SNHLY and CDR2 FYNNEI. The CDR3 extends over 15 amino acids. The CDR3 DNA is TGTGCCAGCAGTTCTCCGGGAACAGCTAACTATGGCTACACCTTC. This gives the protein CASSSPGTANYGYTF.

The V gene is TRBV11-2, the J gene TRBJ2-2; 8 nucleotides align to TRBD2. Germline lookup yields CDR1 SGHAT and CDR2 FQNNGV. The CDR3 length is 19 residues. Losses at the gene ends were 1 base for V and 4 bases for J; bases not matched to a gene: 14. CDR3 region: CASSLVSGDSRGFTGELFF. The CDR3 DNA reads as TGTGCCAGCAGCTTAGTTAGCGGGGATAGCCGGGGGTTCACCGGGGAGCTGTTTTTT. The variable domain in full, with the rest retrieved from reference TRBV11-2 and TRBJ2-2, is EAGVAQSPRYKIIEKRQSVAFWCNPISGHATLYWYQQILGQGPKLLIQFQNNGVVDDSQLPKDRFSAERLKGVDSTLKIQPAKLEDSAVYLCASSLVSGDSRGFTGELFFGEGSRLTVL.

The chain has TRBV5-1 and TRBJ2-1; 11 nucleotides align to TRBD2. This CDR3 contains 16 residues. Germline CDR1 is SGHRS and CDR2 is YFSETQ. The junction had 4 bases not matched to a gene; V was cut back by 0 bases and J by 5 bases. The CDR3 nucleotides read TGCGCCAGCAGCTTGGGTGGGACTAGCGGCCACAATGAGCAGTTCTTC. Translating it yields CASSLGGTSGHNEQFF. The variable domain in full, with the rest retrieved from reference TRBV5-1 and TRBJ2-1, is KAGVTQTPRYLIKTRGQQVTLSCSPISGHRSVSWYQQTPGQGLQFLFEYFSETQRNKGNFPGRFSGRQFSNSRSEMNVSTLELGDSALYLCASSLGGTSGHNEQFFGPGTRLTVL.

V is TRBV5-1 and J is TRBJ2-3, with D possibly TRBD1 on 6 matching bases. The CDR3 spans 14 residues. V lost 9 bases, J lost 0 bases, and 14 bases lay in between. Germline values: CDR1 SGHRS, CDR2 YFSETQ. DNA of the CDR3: TGCGCCACCCGACAGGCGGAAAGCACAGATACGCAGTATTTT. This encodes CATRQAESTDTQYF.

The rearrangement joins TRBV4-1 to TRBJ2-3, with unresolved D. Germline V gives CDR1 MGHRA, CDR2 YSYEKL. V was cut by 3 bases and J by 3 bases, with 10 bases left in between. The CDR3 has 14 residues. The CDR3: CASSHVKSTDTQYF. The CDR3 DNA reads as TGCGCCAGCAGCCATGTTAAGTCTACAGATACGCAGTATTTT.

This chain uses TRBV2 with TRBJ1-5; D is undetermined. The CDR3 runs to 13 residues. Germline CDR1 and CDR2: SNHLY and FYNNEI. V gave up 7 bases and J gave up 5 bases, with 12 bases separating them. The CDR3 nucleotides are TGTGCCAGCATTAGTCGGAGGGATCAGCCCCAGCATTTT. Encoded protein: CASISRRDQPQHF. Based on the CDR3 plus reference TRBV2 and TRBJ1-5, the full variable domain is EPEVTQTPSHQVTQMGQEVILRCVPISNHLYFYWYRQILGQKVEFLVSFYNNEISEKSEIFDDQFSVERPDGSNFTLKIRSTKLEDSAMYFCASISRRDQPQHFGDGTRLSIL.

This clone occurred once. Here the CDR3 reads CASSSSAASYNEQFF. In DNA form, the CDR3 reads TGTGCCAGTAGTAGTTCAGCGGCCTCCTACAATGAGCAGTTCTTC. The rearrangement joins TRBV19 to TRBJ2-1; TRBD2 might be the D (5 bases). The ends were cut back, 4 bases at V and 0 bases at J, with 10 bases in the middle. The CDR3 loop spans 15 amino acids. Germline V gene sequence: CDR1 LNHDA, CDR2 SQIVND (reference sequence).

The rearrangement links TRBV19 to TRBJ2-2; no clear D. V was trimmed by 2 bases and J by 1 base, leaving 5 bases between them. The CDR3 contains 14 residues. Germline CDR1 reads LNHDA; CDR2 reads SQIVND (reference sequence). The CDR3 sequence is CASSIQQNTGELFF. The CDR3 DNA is TGTGCCAGTAGTATACAACAGAACACCGGGGAGCTGTTTTTT.

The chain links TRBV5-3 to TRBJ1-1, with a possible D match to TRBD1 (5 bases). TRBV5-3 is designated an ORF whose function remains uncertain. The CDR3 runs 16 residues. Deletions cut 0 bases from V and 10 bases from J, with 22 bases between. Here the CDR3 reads CARSLEAGPDVRGAFF. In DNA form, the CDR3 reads TGTGCCAGAAGCTTGGAGGCAGGGCCAGATGTAAGGGGAGCTTTCTTT.

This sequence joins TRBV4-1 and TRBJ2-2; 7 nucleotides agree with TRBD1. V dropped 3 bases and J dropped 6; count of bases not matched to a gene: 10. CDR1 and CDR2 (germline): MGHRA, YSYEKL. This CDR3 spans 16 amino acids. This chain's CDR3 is CASSHVTGYEAGELFF. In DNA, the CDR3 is TGCGCCAGCAGCCACGTGACAGGGTACGAGGCCGGGGAGCTGTTTTTT.

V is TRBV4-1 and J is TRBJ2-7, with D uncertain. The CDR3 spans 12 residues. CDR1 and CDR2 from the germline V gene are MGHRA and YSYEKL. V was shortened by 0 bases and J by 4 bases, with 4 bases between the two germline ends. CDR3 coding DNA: TGCGCCAGCAGCCAAGATCTATACGAGCAGTACTTC. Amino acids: CASSQDLYEQYF.

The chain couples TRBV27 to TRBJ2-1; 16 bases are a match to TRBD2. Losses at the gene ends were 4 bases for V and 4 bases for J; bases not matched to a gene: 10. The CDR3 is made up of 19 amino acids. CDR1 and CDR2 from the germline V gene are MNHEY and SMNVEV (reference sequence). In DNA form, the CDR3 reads TGTGCCAGCAGTTCGGCCGGGACTAGCGGGGGGGCCGGGTACAATGAGCAGTTCTTC. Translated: CASSSAGTSGGAGYNEQFF.

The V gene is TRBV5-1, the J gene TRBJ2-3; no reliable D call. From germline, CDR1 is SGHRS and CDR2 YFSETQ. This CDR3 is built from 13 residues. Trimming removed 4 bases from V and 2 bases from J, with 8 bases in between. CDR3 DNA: TGCGCCAGCAGCGGCCTGGTCACAGATACGCAGTATTTT. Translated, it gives CASSGLVTDTQYF.

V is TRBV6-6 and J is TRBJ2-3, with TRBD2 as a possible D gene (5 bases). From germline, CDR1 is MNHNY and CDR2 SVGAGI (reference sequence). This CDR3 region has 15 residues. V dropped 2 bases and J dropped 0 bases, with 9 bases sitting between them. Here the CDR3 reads CASSYAPGSTDTQYF. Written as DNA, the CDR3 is TGTGCCAGCAGTTACGCCCCGGGAAGCACAGATACGCAGTATTTT.

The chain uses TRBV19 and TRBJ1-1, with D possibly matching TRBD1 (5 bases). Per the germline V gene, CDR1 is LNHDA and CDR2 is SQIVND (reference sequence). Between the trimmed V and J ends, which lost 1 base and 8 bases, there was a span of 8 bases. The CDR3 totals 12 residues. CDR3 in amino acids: CASSIVGVEAFF. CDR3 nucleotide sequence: TGTGCCAGTAGTATAGTGGGGGTCGAAGCTTTCTTT.

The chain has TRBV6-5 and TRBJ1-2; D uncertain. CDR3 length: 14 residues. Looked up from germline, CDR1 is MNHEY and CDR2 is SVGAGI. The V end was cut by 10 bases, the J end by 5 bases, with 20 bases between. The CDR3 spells CAIKRTGLRYGYTF. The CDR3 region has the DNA TGTGCCATCAAGAGGACGGGCCTTCGTTATGGCTACACCTTC.